This T cell receptor (beta chain) is drawn from a study of liver allograft versus peripheral blood T cells. Study-level background: Intrahepatic T cell receptor repertoires from transplanted livers were compared against repertoires in recipients' peripheral blood.

Whole-study results and caveats: Liver allograft and peripheral blood T cell receptor repertoires reportedly differed.

A remark on this clonotype: Its antigen remains unidentified.

The CDR3 spans 16 residues. The V and J ends lost 3 bases and 6 bases respectively, with 18 bases between them. Germline loops: CDR1 SNHLY, CDR2 FYNNEI. TCRdb re-called the reads with MiXCR, one entry per CDR3 protein. The data contain 6,500 to 10,000 distinct CDR3 sequences, under 20% of them seen just once; the ten biggest clones take up approximately 4.5%. This chain joins TRBV2 and TRBJ1-5, with a possible D match to TRBD1 (5 bases). This clonotype was sampled from a human patient who had a liver transplant. A subset of T cells may come from the graft donor. CDR3 residues: CASSEEGTGWIQPQHF. The CDR3 DNA reads as TGTGCCAGCAGTGAGGAGGGTACAGGATGGATTCAGCCCCAGCATTTT.